This paragraph reports one T cell receptor (beta chain). What it recognizes is unknown. The sample belongs to a study of CXCR3-negative and CXCR3-positive naive CD8 T cells. Each TRB cDNA library was prepared by 5' RACE (with UMI labels). After re-calling the 5' RACE reads, TCRdb lists one entry per CDR3 protein, DNA absent. The sample has around 130,000 distinct CDR3 sequences. Overall study results and limits: The study found more hydrophobic TRB CDR3s in CXCR3-positive naive cells than in CXCR3-negative naive cells.

CDR1 and CDR2 (germline): MNHEY, SVGEGT. The CDR3 is 17 residues long. This chain uses TRBV6-2 or TRBV6-3 with TRBJ2-2; TCRdb designates TRBD1, a call that cannot be tested without DNA. The specimen was naive CXCR3+ CD8+ T cells from blood. Subset reported: CD45RO-CCR7+CD27+CD95- naive CD8+ T cells expressing CXCR3 (TNR3+). This sequence originates from a human donor in good health. Some clones in this sample may be carry-over from other donors' samples. The CDR3 spells CASRRRQGASNTGELFF.